Listed below are T cell receptor beta chains from one sample, sequenced in a study of T cells in Graves' hyperthyroidism and ophthalmopathy. TCRdb analysed the multiplex PCR reads with MiXCR anew, one entry per CDR3 protein. The sample carries fewer than 350,000 distinct CDR3 sequences, about an eighth recorded once. The sequencing input was blood. The receptor source for this set is a woman aged 30 to 39 with Graves' hyperthyroidism that later progressed to Graves' ophthalmopathy. Each CDR3 is given with its conserved first and last residue. A D gene is named only where the DNA matches it firmly. The listing skips clone size in some rows; elsewhere it reads once, few, many or a size class.

TRBJ2-1 | TRBV3-1 | - | many | TGTGCCAGCAGCCCGACGGGCGGTGGAGATGAGCAGTTCTTC | CASSPTGGGDEQFF
TRBJ1-6 | TRBV27 | TRBD1 | few | TGTGCCAGCAGTTTTTTAGGACAGGGGGCTATTGGATCACCCCTCCACTTT | CASSFLGQGAIGSPLHF
TRBJ2-5 | TRBV7-2 | - | few | TGTGCCAGCCGCCAAGGGGACCTCCAAGAGACCCAGTACTTC | CASRQGDLQETQYF
TRBJ2-1 | TRBV11-1 | - | many | TGTGCCAGCAGCCCGGGGGAGAGCTCCTACAATGAGCAGTTCTTC | CASSPGESSYNEQFF
TRBJ2-3 | TRBV7-9 | - | many | TGTGCCAGCAGCTTAACAGTTCATACAGATACGCAGTATTTT | CASSLTVHTDTQYF
TRBJ1-6 | TRBV5-8 | - | - | TGTGCCAGCAGCCGGATAAGTAATTCACCCCTCCACTTT | CASSRISNSPLHF
TRBJ2-1 | TRBV24-1 | TRBD1 | - | TGTGCCACCAGTGGGGGGACAGGGTTTTACAATGAGCAGTTCTTC | CATSGGTGFYNEQFF
TRBJ1-1 | TRBV12-3/TRBV12-4 | - | many | TGTGCCAGCAGTTTATCCGGGGCCCCAAGGACTGAAGCTTTCTTT | CASSLSGAPRTEAFF
TRBJ2-1 | TRBV7-9 | - | many | TGTGCCAGCGAAACGGGCACCTCCTACAATGAGCAGTTCTTC | CASETGTSYNEQFF
TRBJ2-7 | TRBV7-3 | TRBD2 | - | TGTGCCAGCAGCTTCCTGGCTAGCGGGAACTACGAGCAGTACTTC | CASSFLASGNYEQYF
TRBJ2-6 | TRBV19 | - | - | TGTGCCAGTAGTAGACCAATCGACAGATCTGGGGCCAACGTCCTGACTTTC | CASSRPIDRSGANVLTF
TRBJ2-7 | TRBV5-4 | - | few | TGTGCCAGCAGCTTTTCGGAGGAGTACGAGCAGTACTTC | CASSFSEEYEQYF
TRBJ1-2 | TRBV28 | - | few | TGTGCCAGCAGTTTGGCCAGGATTAACTATGGCTACACCTTC | CASSLARINYGYTF
TRBJ2-7 | TRBV4-2 | - | many | TGTGCCAGCAGCCAAGATTCCCAGGGGATCGACGAGCAGTACTTC | CASSQDSQGIDEQYF
TRBJ1-1 | TRBV9 | - | many | TGTGCCAGCAGCGTAGAGCCGGGGGCGAACACTGAAGCTTTCTTT | CASSVEPGANTEAFF
TRBJ2-5 | TRBV7-6 | TRBD1 | - | TGTGCCAGCAGCTCTACAGGGGAAGAGACCCAGTACTTC | CASSSTGEETQYF
TRBJ1-3 | TRBV28 | - | many | TGTGCCAGCAGCCCTGGACATTTCTCTGGAAACACCATATATTTT | CASSPGHFSGNTIYF
TRBJ2-1 | TRBV6-1 | - | many | TGTGCCAGCGGGCGGGCCTCTTACAATGAGCAGTTCTTC | CASGRASYNEQFF
TRBJ2-1 | TRBV7-2 | - | many | TGTGCCAGCAGCCCGGGGACGGGTAGGAATGAGCAGTTCTTC | CASSPGTGRNEQFF
TRBJ2-7 | TRBV27 | - | many | TGTGCCAGCGGGAGAGTCGCCTACGAGCAGTACTTC | CASGRVAYEQYF
TRBJ1-4 | TRBV25-1 | TRBD1 | - | TGTGCCAGCAGTGACCGGGACAGGGCCTCCCGGGATGAAAAACTGTTTTTT | CASSDRDRASRDEKLFF
TRBJ2-1 | TRBV7-9 | - | - | TGTGCCAGCAGCTTAGAGGATAAGGGACGGCAGTTCTTC | CASSLEDKGRQFF
TRBJ2-1 | TRBV2 | TRBD2 | many | TGTGCCAGCATAATGACTAGCGGGTTAGAACGCCCCAATGAGCAGTTCTTC | CASIMTSGLERPNEQFF
TRBJ1-1 | TRBV6-1 | - | many | TGTGCCAGCAGGTCTCCCGGGACACTGAACACTGAAGCTTTCTTT | CASRSPGTLNTEAFF
TRBJ2-1 | TRBV27 | - | few | TGTGCCAGCAGTCCGCGAGCAGCGAATGAGCAGTTCTTC | CASSPRAANEQFF
TRBJ2-1 | TRBV10-3 | - | many | TGTGCCATCAGTGAGATAGTAGCGTTAAGCTCCTACAATGAGCAGTTCTTC | CAISEIVALSSYNEQFF